The entry below describes one T cell receptor (beta chain). Profiled with immunoSEQ multiplex PCR; TCRdb holds only in-frame clones, not every one. The table shows approximately 80,000 clones, with approximately 78% occurring only once. This sample was taken from a study of blood T cell repertoires in COVID-19. Background on the study: COVID-19 samples from acute and convalescent phases originated in the United States, Italy and Spain. T cells, B-cell-depleted T cells, or PBMCs supplied cDNA or gDNA.

The clonotype originates from a human donor in a cohort sampled during active COVID-19. Material: peripheral blood.

This CDR3 reads CASSLGLGPEGYTF. In DNA form, the CDR3 reads TGCGCCAGCAGCTTGGGCCTGGGCCCCGAGGGCTACACCTTC. This chain connects TRBV5-1 to TRBJ1-2; D not resolved. V gave up 0 bases and J gave up 8 bases, with 14 bases separating them. The CDR3 totals 14 residues. Germline V CDR1 and CDR2: SGHRS, YFSETQ.